This T cell receptor (beta chain) was recovered during a study of molecular identifiers for immune sequencing clone quantification. The study, taken as a whole, reports: In naive cells, clones above 20 RNA copies held under 1% of molecules, whereas in effector cells they held over 99%.

The use of previously described methods and listed TCR primers produced the bulk TCR libraries. Each CDR3 protein is one row after TCRdb ran MiXCR on the PCR reads. The sample consists of fewer than 350,000 distinct CDR3 sequences, roughly a quarter of them appearing once. Sorting captured naive CD8 T cells as CD8+CD4-CCR7+CD45RA+. Remarks on this clonotype: No antigen is known for it. The junction departs from germline at one end; a sequencing error may be responsible.

The length of the CDR3 is 12 residues. Germline V CDR1 and CDR2: MNHEY, SVGEGT. The sequenced sample consisted of naive CD8+ T cells from blood, with Jurkat cell RNA spiked in. Subset indicated: FACS-sorted CD8+CD4-CCR7+CD45RA+ naive T cells. The TCR originated in a human donor in good health. Some libraries in this study had Jurkat cell RNA spiked in. This chain connects TRBV6-2 or TRBV6-3 to TRBJ1-1; no clear D gene. The CDR3 sequence is CASCYIQTEAFF. As DNA, the CDR3 is TGTGCCAGCTGTTACATCCAGACTGAAGCTTTCTTT.